The clone carrying this T cell receptor (beta chain) has ten or more counts. Its antigen is currently unknown. This entry is derived from a study of human T cells and chemical hapten exposure. Overall study context: Slight differences in pooled library volume were the main source of varying TCR yields across samples. Study results and caveats: The number of TCRs above 1 in 1000 frequency did not change after DPC sensitization.

TCRdb reprocessed the RACE reads via MiXCR and lists one record per CDR3 protein. The sample lists some 93,000 distinct CDR3 sequences, roughly 8% seen once, with 2.9% in the top ten. The time point denotes: healthy volunteer bleed at 2 weeks. Extraction yielded total RNA from whole blood (unfractionated). Germline lookup yields CDR1 SNHLY and CDR2 FYNNEI. V shed 1 base, J shed 0 bases, and the junction held 3 bases outside the gene matches. The CDR3 length is 16 residues. The chain carries TRBV2 and TRBJ1-5, with 7 bases matching TRBD1. The TCR sequence derives from a female donor in good health. Some clones in this sample may be carry-over from other donors' samples. The source material was whole blood. CDR3 in amino acids: CASSEDGQASNQPQHF. CDR3 sequence (DNA): TGTGCCAGCAGTGAAGACGGACAGGCTAGCAATCAGCCCCAGCATTTT.